The entry below gives a single T cell receptor beta chain sequence along with its context. This record belongs to a study of shared clonotypes between healthy human individuals. V was pared by 3 bases and J by 5 bases, with 8 bases between. Germline V lookup: CDR1 PRHDT, CDR2 FYEKMQ (reference sequence). This CDR3 contains 13 residues. The assay was immunoSEQ multiplex PCR, and TCRdb's table has in-frame clones only and misses some. The sample includes around 480,000 clones, nearly 80% of them seen just once. The specimen sequenced was PBMCs. The chain joins TRBV13 to TRBJ2-1; D remains unclear. The receptor was derived from a woman in her thirties or forties in good health. Some clones in this sample may be carry-over from other donors' samples. The CDR3 DNA reads TGTGCCAGCAGCTTCACGGGCAACAATGAGCAGTTCTTC. It is translated as CASSFTGNNEQFF.